The source of this T cell receptor (beta chain) is a study of graft-versus-host responses after intestinal transplantation (dated by TCRdb to the early 2020s). In the study overall: The transplants that recipients received were multivisceral, liver-intestinal, or isolated intestinal. Every recipient was given anti-thymocyte globulin induction, followed by roughly 3 years of maintenance tacrolimus and steroids. After intestinal transplantation, graft-versus-host and host-versus-graft alloreactive T cell clones in the graft, circulation and bone marrow were tracked using bulk TCR-beta CDR3 sequencing. Alloreactive clones were identified by sequencing pre-transplant mixed lymphocyte reaction products and comparing these products with unstimulated pre-transplant donor and recipient T cells. The cohort enrolled 24 intestinal transplant recipients, one of whom was a retransplant, and a few patients without pretransplant specimens were excluded. Donor T cell macrochimerism was defined as a peak of at least 4% donor T cells among recipient peripheral blood mononuclear cells. Instead of going to the commercial service, samples from a few later patients were sequenced in-house on an Illumina MiSeq and processed with MiXCR. Broader findings and caveats from the paper: GvH clones turned up in recipient bone marrow, with some appearing earlier in ileal mucosa or blood, a pattern consistent with an intestinal mucosal origin. Early after transplant, peak levels of circulating GvH clones were associated with declines in HvG clones. High GvH to HvG T cell clonal ratios were observed in the allografts of patients with donor T cell macrochimerism. The conclusions were limited by the relatively low number and heterogeneity of the intestinal transplant patients.

V is pruned by 3 bases and J by 4 bases, leaving 6 bases of the junction without a gene match. The CDR1 and CDR2 encoded by the germline V gene are MNHNS and SASEGT. The cysteine opens and the phenylalanine closes a CDR3 of 15 amino acids. Of all the DNA, just the CDR3 is kept, 45 bases in frame from base 1. Taken with the paper, the label for time point translates to: cells obtained before transplantation from donor or recipient. Mixed lymphocyte reactions plated 200,000 CFSE-labeled pre-transplant responders with 200,000 irradiated violet-dye-labeled stimulators and were cultured for 6 days. Proliferating CD3+CD4+CFSE-low and CD3+CD8+CFSE-low responder cells were FACS-sorted on a BD Influx sorter after the mixed lymphocyte reaction. Libraries were made using the immunoSEQ multiplex PCR assay. For most patients, genomic DNA was isolated using the Qiagen DNeasy Blood and Tissue Kit and was shipped frozen to Adaptive Biotechnologies for TCR sequencing. For most patients, genomic DNA was subjected to high-throughput TCR-beta CDR3 sequencing by Adaptive Biotechnologies. Under the source paper's analysis protocol: Adaptive's ImmunoSEQ software was the source of the TCR sequencing data for 15 to 20 patients, while a few other patients were processed with MiXCR and VDJtools. To correct CD4 versus CD8 sorting errors, sequences present in both subsets at a frequency ratio below 5:1 were removed. CDR3 nucleotide sequences shared by donor and recipient were removed because the origin of these sequences could not be assigned. At least 2-fold expansion over unstimulated cells and a minimum CFSE-low frequency of 0.002% (template counts) or 0.001% (read counts) were required for clones to be classified as alloreactive. Mappable clones were those detected in sequenced pre-transplant spleen, lymph node, or MLR CFSE-low populations of the donor or recipient. The cumulative frequency of alloreactive clones was calculated as a percentage of all sequences, weighted by copy number. TCRdb took this table from immuneACCESS and kept in-frame rearrangements with V and J called. Such tables lack part of the clones; where checked against another copy, unresolved V genes explain under half of the gap, and the rest is unexplained. The DNA was the basis for D and trimming; V, J and clone size are from that table. In all, the sample holds about 2,000 clones, and roughly a third of those were seen once. The ten largest clones add up to around 29% of the sample.

Worth noting for this clone: There are no base qualities to consult, and no much larger clone falls within one base.

This clonotype was obtained from a human patient who was an organ donor for intestinal transplantation. The material sequenced was alloreactive CD8+ T cells from a mixed lymphocyte reaction culture, taken before transplantation. The cell subset or site label for this specimen denotes: CFSE-low proliferating T cells sorted from roughly 6-day pre-transplant mixed lymphocyte reaction (GvH or HvG direction). Here the chain combines TRBV6-1 and TRBJ1-1; 9 junctional bases match TRBD1. The CDR3 region: CASSDQGTGFTEAFF. The DNA is as follows: TGTGCCAGCAGTGACCAAGGGACAGGGTTCACTGAAGCTTTCTTT.